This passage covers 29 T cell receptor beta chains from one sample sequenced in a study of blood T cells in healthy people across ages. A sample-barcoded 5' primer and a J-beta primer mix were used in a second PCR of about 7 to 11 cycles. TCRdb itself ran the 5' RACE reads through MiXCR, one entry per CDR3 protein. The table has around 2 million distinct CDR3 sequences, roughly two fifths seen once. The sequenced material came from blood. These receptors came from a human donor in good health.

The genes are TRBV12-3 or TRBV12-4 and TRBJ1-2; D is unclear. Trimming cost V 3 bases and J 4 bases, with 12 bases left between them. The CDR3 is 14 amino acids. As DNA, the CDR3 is TGTGCCAGCAGTTTTGAGGTCCTCTCCTATGGCTACACCTTC. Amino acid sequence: CASSFEVLSYGYTF.

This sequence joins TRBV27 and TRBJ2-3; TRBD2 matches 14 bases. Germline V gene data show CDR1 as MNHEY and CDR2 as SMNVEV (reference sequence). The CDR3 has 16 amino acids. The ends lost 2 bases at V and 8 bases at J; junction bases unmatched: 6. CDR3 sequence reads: CASSLLGTSGGSTQYF. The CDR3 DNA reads TGTGCCAGCAGTTTACTCGGGACTAGCGGGGGAAGTACGCAGTATTTT.

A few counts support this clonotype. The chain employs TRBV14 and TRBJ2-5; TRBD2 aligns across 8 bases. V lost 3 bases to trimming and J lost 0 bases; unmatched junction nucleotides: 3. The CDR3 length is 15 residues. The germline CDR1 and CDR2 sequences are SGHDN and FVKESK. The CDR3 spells CASSHGGGYQETQYF. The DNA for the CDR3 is TGTGCCAGCAGCCACGGGGGGGGATACCAAGAGACCCAGTACTTC.

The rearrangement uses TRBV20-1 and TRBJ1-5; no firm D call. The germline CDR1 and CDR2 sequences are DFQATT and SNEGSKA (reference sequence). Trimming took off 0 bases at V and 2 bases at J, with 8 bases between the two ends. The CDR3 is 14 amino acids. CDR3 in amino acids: CSARDRWGNQPQHF. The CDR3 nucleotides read TGCAGTGCTAGAGATCGATGGGGCAATCAGCCCCAGCATTTT.

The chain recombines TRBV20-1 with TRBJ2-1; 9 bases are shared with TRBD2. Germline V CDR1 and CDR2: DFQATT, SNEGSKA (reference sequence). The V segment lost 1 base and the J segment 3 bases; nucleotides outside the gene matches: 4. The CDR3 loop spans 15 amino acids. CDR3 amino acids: CSARGSGRHYNEQFF. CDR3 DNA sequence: TGCAGTGCTAGAGGTAGCGGGAGACACTACAATGAGCAGTTCTTC.

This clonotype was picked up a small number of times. Written as DNA, the CDR3 is TGTGCCAGCAGCTTAATCCCTTCGGGACCTAATTACGAGCAGTACTTC. Translation: CASSLIPSGPNYEQYF. The chain recombines TRBV7-2 with TRBJ2-7; D may match TRBD1 or TRBD2 (5 bases each). The germline V gene encodes CDR1 SGHTA and CDR2 FQGNSA. V was shortened by 2 bases and J by 4 bases, with 18 bases between the two germline ends. The CDR3 runs 16 residues. The variable domain in full, completed from reference TRBV7-2 and TRBJ2-7, reads GAGVSQSPSNKVTEKGKDVELRCDPISGHTALYWYRQSLGQGLEFLIYFQGNSAPDKSGLPSDRFSAERTGGSVSTLTIQRTQQEDSAVYLCASSLIPSGPNYEQYFGPGTRLTVT.

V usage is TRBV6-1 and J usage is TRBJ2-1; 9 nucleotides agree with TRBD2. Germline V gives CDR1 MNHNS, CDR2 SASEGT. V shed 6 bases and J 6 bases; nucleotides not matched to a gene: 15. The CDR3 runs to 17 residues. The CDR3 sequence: CASSRGGWRGGRNEQFF. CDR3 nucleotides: TGTGCCAGCAGCCGCGGGGGGTGGCGGGGGGGCCGCAATGAGCAGTTCTTC.

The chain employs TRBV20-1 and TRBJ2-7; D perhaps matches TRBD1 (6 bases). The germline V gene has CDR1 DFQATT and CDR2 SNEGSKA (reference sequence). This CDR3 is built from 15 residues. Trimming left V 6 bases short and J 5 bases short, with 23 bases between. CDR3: CSANRITGSPHEQYF. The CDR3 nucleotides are TGCAGTGCGAATCGGATAACAGGGAGTCCCCACGAGCAGTACTTC.

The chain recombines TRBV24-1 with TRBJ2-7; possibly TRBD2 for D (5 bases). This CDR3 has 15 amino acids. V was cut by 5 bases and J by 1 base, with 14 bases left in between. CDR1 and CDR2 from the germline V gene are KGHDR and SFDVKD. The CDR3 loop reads CATSAGDGGSYEQYF. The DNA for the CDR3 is TGTGCCACCAGTGCCGGGGATGGCGGGTCCTACGAGCAGTACTTC.

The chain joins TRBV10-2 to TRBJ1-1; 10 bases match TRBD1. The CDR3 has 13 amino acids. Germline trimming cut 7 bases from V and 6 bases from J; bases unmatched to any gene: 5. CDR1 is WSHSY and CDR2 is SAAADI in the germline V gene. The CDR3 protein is CASMLDRGAEAFF. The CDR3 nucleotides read TGCGCCAGCATGCTGGACAGGGGGGCTGAAGCTTTCTTT.

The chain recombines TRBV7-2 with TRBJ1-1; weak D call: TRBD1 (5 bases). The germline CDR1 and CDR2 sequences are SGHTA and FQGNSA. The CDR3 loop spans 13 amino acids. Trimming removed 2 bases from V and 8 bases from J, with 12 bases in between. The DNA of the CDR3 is TGTGCCAGCAGCTTACCGGGACGCCGCGAAGCTTTCTTT. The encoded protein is CASSLPGRREAFF.

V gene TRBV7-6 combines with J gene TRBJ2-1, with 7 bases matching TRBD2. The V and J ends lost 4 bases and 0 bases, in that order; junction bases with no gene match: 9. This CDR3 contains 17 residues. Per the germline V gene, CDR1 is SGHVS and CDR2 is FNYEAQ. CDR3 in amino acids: CASSSGLRGSSYNEQFF. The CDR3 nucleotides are TGTGCCAGCAGCTCCGGTTTGCGGGGGAGCTCCTACAATGAGCAGTTCTTC.

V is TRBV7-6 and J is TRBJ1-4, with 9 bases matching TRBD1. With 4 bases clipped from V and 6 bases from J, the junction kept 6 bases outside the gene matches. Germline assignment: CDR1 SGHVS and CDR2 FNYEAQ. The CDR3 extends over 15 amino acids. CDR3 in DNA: TGTGCCAGCAGCTGGACCGGGACAGGGTATGAAAAACTGTTTTTT. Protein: CASSWTGTGYEKLFF.

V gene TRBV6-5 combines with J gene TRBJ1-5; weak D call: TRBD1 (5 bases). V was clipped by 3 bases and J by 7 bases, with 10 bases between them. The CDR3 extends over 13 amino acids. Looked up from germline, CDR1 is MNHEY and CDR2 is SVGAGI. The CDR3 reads CASSYFKGQPQHF. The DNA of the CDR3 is TGTGCCAGCAGTTATTTTAAGGGGCAGCCCCAGCATTTT.

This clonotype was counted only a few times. The CDR3 DNA sequence: TGTGCCAGCAGCCAATCCAGGACAGGGAGCACAGATACGCAGTATTTT. Residues: CASSQSRTGSTDTQYF. The chain combines TRBV4-2 with TRBJ2-3, with 8 bases lining up with TRBD1. In germline, CDR1 is LGHNA, CDR2 YNFKEQ. The CDR3 has 16 residues. V dropped 2 bases and J dropped 0; count of bases not matched to a gene: 4.

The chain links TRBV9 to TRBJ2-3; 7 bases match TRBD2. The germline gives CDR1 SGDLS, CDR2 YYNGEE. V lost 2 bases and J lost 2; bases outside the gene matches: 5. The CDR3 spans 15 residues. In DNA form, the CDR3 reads TGTGCCAGCAGCGTCAGCGGGGACTCCACAGATACGCAGTATTTT. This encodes CASSVSGDSTDTQYF.

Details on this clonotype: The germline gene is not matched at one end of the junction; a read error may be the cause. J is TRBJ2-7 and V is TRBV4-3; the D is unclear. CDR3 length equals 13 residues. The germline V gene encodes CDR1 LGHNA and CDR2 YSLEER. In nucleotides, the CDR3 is TGCGCCAGCAACCAAGTCGTTAGTTACGAGCAGTACTTC. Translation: CASNQVVSYEQYF.

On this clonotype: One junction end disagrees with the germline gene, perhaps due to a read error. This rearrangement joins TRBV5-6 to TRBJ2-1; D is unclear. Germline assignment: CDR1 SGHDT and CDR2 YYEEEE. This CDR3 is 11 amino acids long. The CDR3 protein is CASSSSFEQSF. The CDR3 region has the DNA TGTGCCAGCAGTAGCTCCTTTGAGCAGTCCTTC.

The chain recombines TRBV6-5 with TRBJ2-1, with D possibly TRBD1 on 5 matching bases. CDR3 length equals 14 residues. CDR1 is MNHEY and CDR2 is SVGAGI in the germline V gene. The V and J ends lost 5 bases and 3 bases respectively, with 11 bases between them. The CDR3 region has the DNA TGTGCCAGCAGTATAAGCGACAGCTACAATGAGCAGTTCTTC. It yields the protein CASSISDSYNEQFF.

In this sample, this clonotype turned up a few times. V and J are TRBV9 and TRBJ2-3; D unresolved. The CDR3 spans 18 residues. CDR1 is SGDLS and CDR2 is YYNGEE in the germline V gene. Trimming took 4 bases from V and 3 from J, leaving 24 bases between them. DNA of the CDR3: TGTGCCAGCAGCCGTCGCCCCGGTGGGTCCTACAGTACAGATACGCAGTATTTT. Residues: CASSRRPGGSYSTDTQYF.

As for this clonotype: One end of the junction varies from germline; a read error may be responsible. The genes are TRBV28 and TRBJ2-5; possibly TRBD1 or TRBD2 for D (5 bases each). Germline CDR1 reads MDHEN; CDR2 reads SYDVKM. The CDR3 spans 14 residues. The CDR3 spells CAGRKAGTQGTQYF. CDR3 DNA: TGTGCCGGCAGGAAAGCAGGGACCCAGGGGACCCAGTACTTC. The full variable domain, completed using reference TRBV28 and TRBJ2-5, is DVKVTQSSRYLVKRTGEKVFLECVQDMDHENMFWYRQDPGLGLRLIYFSYDVKMKEKGDIPEGYSVSREKKERFSLILESASTNQTSMYLCAGRKAGTQGTQYFGPGTRLLVL.

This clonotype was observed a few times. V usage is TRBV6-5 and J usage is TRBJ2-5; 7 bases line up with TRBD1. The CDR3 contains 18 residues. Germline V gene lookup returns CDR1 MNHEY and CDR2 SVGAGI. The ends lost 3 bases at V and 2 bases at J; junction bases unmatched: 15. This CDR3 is CASSYKLRDRRLQETQYF. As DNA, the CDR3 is TGTGCCAGCAGTTATAAGTTAAGGGACAGACGCTTGCAAGAGACCCAGTACTTC.

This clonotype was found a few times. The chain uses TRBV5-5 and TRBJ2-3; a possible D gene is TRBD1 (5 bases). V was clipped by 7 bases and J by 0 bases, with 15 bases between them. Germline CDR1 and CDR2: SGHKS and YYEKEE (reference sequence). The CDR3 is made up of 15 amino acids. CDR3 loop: CASGKGDLSTDTQYF. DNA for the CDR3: TGTGCCAGCGGGAAAGGGGATTTGAGCACAGATACGCAGTATTTT.

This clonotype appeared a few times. Written as DNA, the CDR3 is TGCGCCAGCAGCTCCGTAAAGGGTAACTATGGCTACACCTTC. Translated: CASSSVKGNYGYTF. V gene TRBV5-1 combines with J gene TRBJ1-2; D ambiguous. The CDR3 loop spans 14 amino acids. Per germline, CDR1 SGHRS and CDR2 YFSETQ. With 3 bases removed from V and 1 base from J, the gap between germline ends came to 10 bases.

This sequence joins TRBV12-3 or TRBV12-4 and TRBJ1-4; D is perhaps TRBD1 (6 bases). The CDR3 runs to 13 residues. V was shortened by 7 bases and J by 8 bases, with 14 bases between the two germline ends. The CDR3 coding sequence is TGTGCCAGCACCTTTCGAGGGGGGGAAAAACTGTTTTTT. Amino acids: CASTFRGGEKLFF.

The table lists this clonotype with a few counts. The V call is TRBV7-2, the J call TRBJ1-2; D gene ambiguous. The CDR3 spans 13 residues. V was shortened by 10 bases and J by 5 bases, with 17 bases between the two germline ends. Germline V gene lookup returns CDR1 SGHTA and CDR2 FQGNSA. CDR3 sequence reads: CATQSVGSYGYTF. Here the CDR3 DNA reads TGTGCCACCCAAAGCGTAGGGTCATATGGCTACACCTTC.

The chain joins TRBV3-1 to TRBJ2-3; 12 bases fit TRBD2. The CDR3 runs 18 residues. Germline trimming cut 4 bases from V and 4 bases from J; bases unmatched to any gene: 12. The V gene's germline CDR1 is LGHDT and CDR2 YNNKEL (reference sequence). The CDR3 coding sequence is TGTGCCAGCAGCCCTCGGCTAGCGGGGGGGCCTATGGCAGATACGCAGTATTTT. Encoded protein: CASSPRLAGGPMADTQYF.

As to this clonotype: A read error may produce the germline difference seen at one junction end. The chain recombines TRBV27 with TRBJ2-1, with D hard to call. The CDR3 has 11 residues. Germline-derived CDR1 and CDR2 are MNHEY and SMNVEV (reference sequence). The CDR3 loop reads CASGLGQEQFF. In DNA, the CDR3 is TGTGCCAGCGGTTTAGGGCAAGAGCAGTTCTTC.

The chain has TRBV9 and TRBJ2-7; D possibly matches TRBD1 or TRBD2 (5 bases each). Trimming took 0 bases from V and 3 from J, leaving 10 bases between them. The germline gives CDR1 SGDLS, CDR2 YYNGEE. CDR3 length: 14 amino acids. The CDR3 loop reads CASSVGGSLYEQYF. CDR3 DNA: TGTGCCAGCAGCGTAGGGGGGTCTCTCTACGAGCAGTACTTC.